The clone carrying this TCR beta chain was found a few times. Its antigen is unknown. This sample was taken from a study of T cells in Graves' hyperthyroidism and ophthalmopathy. The sample of blood was obtained at first hyperthyroidism diagnosis (before any ophthalmopathy symptoms). PBMCs came from 10 ml fresh peripheral blood. The J segment lost 3 bases and the V segment lost 7 bases, leaving 9 bases of the junction unmatched. Germline-derived CDR1 and CDR2 are LGHNT and FRNRAP. The CDR3 is made up of 14 amino acids. The study, taken as a whole, reports: Before onset, ophthalmopathy was predicted by the model a median about 6.2 months earlier. Expanded thyroid clonotypes (above 0.001) were mostly also found in blood.

Amplification of TCR beta CDR3 regions used RNA as the template. Carried out on the TCR CDR3, a first-round RT-PCR used the HTBI primer set. TCRdb called the multiplex PCR reads again in MiXCR, with one record for every CDR3 protein. The sample holds roughly 580,000 distinct CDR3 sequences, 14% seen once. The sequenced sample consisted of blood. This chain connects TRBV12-5 to TRBJ2-7; the match to TRBD1 covers 7 bases. The sequence derives from a woman in her thirties with Graves' hyperthyroidism that later progressed to Graves' ophthalmopathy. The CDR3 nucleotides read TGTGCTAGTGCCCGCACAGGGGTTGGCTACGAGCAGTACTTC. Protein product: CASARTGVGYEQYF. Together with reference TRBV12-5 and TRBJ2-7, the CDR3 gives the full variable domain: DARVTQTPRHKVTEMGQEVTMRCQPILGHNTVFWYRQTMMQGLELLAYFRNRAPLDDSGMPKDRFSAEMPDATLATLKIQPSEPRDSAVYFCASARTGVGYEQYFGPGTRLTVT.